Given below is one TCR beta chain in context. The CDR3 runs to 15 residues. Deletions cut 0 bases from V and 0 bases from J, with 9 bases between. Per germline, CDR1 PRHDT and CDR2 FYEKMQ (reference sequence). CD8 cells classed as naive were CD45RO-negative and positively selected for CCR7, excluding terminally differentiated effector memory CD45RA+ cells. The sample comes from a study of shared clonotypes between healthy human individuals. Clones were read by immunoSEQ multiplex PCR, and TCRdb kept only the in-frame ones, dropping some. Among about 2.2 million clones listed, over 85% were seen once. The clonotype originates from a man aged 18 to 30 in good health. Some clones in this sample may be carry-over from other donors' samples. Sequencing was performed on naive CD8+ T cells from PBMCs. The V call is TRBV13, the J call TRBJ2-7; D may correspond to TRBD1 or TRBD2 (5 bases each). The CDR3 DNA follows: TGTGCCAGCAGCTTAGGGCCCGGGGCCTCCTACGAGCAGTACTTC. It encodes CASSLGPGASYEQYF.